These 12 T cell receptor beta chains were sequenced from one sample in a study of shared clonotypes between healthy human individuals. TCRdb keeps only in-frame clones here, not all; method: immunoSEQ multiplex PCR. The data contain 950,000 to 1,200,000 clones, around 77% of them singletons. Material: memory CD4+ T cells from PBMCs. As to subset: CD45RA-negative fraction. These receptors all come from a man aged 18 to 35 in good health. Some clones in this sample may be carry-over from other donors' samples.

In nucleotides, the CDR3 is TGTGCCAGCAGTGTTCAGGGGACAGGGCACACCGGGGAGCTGTTTTTT. It translates to CASSVQGTGHTGELFF. This chain connects TRBV2 to TRBJ2-2; the match to TRBD1 covers 9 bases. This CDR3 spans 16 amino acids. V gave up 4 bases and J gave up 3 bases; unmatched junction bases: 6. CDR1 SNHLY and CDR2 FYNNEI come from the germline V gene.

This rearrangement joins TRBV18 to TRBJ2-7, with 8 nucleotides matching TRBD1. CDR1 and CDR2 from the germline V gene are KGHSH and LQKENI. CDR3 length: 15 amino acids. Unmatched junction bases numbered 8, after V lost 5 bases and J lost 2 bases. In DNA, the CDR3 is TGTGCCAGCTCAAGCACAGGGGGTTCCACCTACGAGCAGTACTTC. This codes for CASSSTGGSTYEQYF.

V is TRBV7-9 and J is TRBJ2-5; a possible D gene is TRBD1 (5 bases). The CDR3 has 15 amino acids. V dropped 2 bases and J dropped 4 bases, with 14 bases sitting between them. In germline, CDR1 is SEHNR, CDR2 FQNEAQ (reference sequence). Here the CDR3 DNA reads TGTGCCAGCAGCTTAACAGGTAGTTTCGGAGAGACCCAGTACTTC. This codes for CASSLTGSFGETQYF.

The chain recombines TRBV10-3 with TRBJ2-3, with 8 bases matching TRBD2. Germline CDR1 ENHRY, CDR2 SYGVKD. V lost 0 bases, J lost 8 bases, and 10 bases stayed unmatched. CDR3 length: 16 residues. This CDR3 is CAISESTGGPRGTQYF. CDR3 nucleotides: TGTGCCATCAGTGAGTCGACGGGAGGGCCGAGAGGTACGCAGTATTTT.

The chain employs TRBV6-5 and TRBJ2-7, with D possibly being TRBD2 (5 bases). The CDR3 contains 14 residues. The germline V gene has CDR1 MNHEY and CDR2 SVGAGI. V lost 6 bases and J 7 bases, leaving 19 bases between the germline ends. DNA for the CDR3: TGTGCCAGCAGCCGACACTCCACCAGCGGAGAGCAGTACTTC. Encoded protein: CASSRHSTSGEQYF.

V and J are TRBV6-6 and TRBJ2-1, with 8 bases that match TRBD1. The junction had 7 bases not matched to a gene; V was cut back by 2 bases and J by 7 bases. The CDR3 covers 15 residues. Germline V gene data show CDR1 as MNHNY and CDR2 as SVGAGI (reference sequence). The CDR3 protein is CASSYGRTGLNEQFF. In DNA, the CDR3 is TGTGCCAGCAGTTACGGGAGGACAGGGCTAAATGAGCAGTTCTTC.

V gene TRBV28 combines with J gene TRBJ2-7, with 13 bases identical to TRBD2. Germline loops: CDR1 MDHEN, CDR2 SYDVKM. CDR3 length: 18 amino acids. The J segment lost 3 bases and the V segment lost 3 bases, leaving 11 bases of the junction unmatched. The CDR3 region is CASSFPGLAGEELYEQYF. The DNA for the CDR3 is TGTGCCAGCAGTTTCCCCGGACTAGCGGGAGAGGAGCTCTACGAGCAGTACTTC.

This clone was detected only a few times. The sample contains more than one DNA sequence encoding this CDR3. The chain recombines TRBV7-3 with TRBJ1-1; TRBD1 aligns across 7 bases. Per the germline V gene, CDR1 is SGHTA and CDR2 is FQGTGA. The CDR3 is 13 residues long. The V segment lost 3 bases and the J segment 8 bases; nucleotides outside the gene matches: 6. The CDR3 loop reads CASSLSRDREAFF. CDR3 nucleotides: TGTGCCAGCAGCTTGTCCCGGGACAGAGAAGCTTTCTTT.

The gene calls are TRBV28 and TRBJ2-2; the D is unclear. Germline values: CDR1 MDHEN, CDR2 SYDVKM. The CDR3 totals 13 residues. V shed 7 bases and J shed 7 bases, with 13 bases lying between them. The CDR3 reads CASIRPGLGELFF. The CDR3 DNA follows: TGTGCCAGCATTCGCCCCGGTCTCGGGGAGCTGTTTTTT.

V and J are TRBV27 and TRBJ1-2, with TRBD1 matching over 11 bases. The CDR3 runs to 15 residues. Germline trimming cut 2 bases from V and 5 bases from J; bases unmatched to any gene: 4. CDR1 MNHEY and CDR2 SMNVEV come from the germline V gene (reference sequence). CDR3 bases: TGTGCCAGCAGTTTAGCAGGGACAGGGGGGTATGGCTACACCTTC. Residues: CASSLAGTGGYGYTF.

The genes are TRBV18 and TRBJ2-7, with 11 bases matching TRBD1. CDR1 KGHSH and CDR2 LQKENI come from the germline V gene. V lost 6 bases to trimming and J lost 6 bases; unmatched junction nucleotides: 10. The CDR3 runs to 15 residues. The CDR3 DNA sequence: TGTGCCAGCTCGCACGGACAGGGGGCTTTCGGCGAGCAGTACTTC. Amino acids: CASSHGQGAFGEQYF.

The chain couples TRBV9 to TRBJ1-2, with 9 nucleotides matching TRBD1. The CDR3 spans 14 residues. Germline values: CDR1 SGDLS, CDR2 YYNGEE. Losses at the gene ends were 0 bases for V and 4 bases for J; bases not matched to a gene: 1. The CDR3: CASSVETGGYGYTF. CDR3 coding DNA: TGTGCCAGCAGCGTAGAGACAGGGGGCTATGGCTACACCTTC.